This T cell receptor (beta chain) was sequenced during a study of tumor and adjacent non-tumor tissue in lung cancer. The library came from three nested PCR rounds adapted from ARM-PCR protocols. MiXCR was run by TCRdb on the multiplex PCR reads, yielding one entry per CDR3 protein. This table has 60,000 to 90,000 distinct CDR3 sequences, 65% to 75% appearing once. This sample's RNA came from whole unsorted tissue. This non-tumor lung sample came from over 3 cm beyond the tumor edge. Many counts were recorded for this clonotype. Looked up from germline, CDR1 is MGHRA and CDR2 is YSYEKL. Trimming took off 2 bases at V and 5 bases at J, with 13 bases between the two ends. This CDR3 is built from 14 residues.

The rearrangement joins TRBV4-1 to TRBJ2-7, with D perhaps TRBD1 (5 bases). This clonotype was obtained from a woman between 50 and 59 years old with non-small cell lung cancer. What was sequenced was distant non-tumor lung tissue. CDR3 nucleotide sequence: TGCGCCAGCAGCCAATGGGCAGGGTTCCACGAGCAGTACTTC. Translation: CASSQWAGFHEQYF.